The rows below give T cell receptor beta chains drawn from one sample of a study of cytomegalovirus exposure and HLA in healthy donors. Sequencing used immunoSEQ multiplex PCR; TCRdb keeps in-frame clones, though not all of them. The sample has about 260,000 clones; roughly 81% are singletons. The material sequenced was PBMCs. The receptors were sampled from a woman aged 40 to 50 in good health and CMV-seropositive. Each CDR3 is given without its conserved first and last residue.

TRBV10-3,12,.,AIRGQGSHYEQY
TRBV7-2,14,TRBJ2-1,ASSTLGRSSYNEQF
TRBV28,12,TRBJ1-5,ASSLSQGTQPQH
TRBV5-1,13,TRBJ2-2,ASSLVSGATGELF
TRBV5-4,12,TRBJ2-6,ASSPSSGANVLT
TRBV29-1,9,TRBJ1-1,SATGNTEAF
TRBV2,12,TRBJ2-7,ASTSGTGTYEQY
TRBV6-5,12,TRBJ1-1,ASSYRGGDAEAF
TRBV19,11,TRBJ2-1,ASTGVAYNEQF
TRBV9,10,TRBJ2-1,ASSVTLGEQF
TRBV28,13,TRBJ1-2,ASNYLPGQGAGYT
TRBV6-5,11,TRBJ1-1,ASSLGAGTEAF
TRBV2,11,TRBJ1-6,ASSGEQVPPLH
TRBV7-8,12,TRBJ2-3,ASSLTGVTDTQY
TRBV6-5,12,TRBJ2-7,ASTPSGKSYEQY
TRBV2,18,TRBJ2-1,AGPNSLTSFKDRSYNEQF
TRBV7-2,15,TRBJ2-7,ASSLISGTASSYEQY
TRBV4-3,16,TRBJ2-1,ASSRGTSGNYGINEQF
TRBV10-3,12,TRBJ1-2,ATETGTANYGYT
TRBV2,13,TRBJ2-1,ASTDGGVAYNEQF
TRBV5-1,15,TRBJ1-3,ASSPGQGLLSGNTIY
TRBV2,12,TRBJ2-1,ASIGLAGGYEQF
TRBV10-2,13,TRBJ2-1,ASRQVEISYNEQF
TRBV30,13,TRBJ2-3,ACTGTSGRQDTQY
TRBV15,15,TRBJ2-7,ATSIGTSALLPYEQY
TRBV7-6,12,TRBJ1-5,ASSLGGGMEPQH
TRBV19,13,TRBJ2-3,ASRPGTRGTDTQY
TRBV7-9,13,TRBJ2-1,ASSGSGRKGNEQF
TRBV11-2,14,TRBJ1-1,ASITVGGAQDTEAF
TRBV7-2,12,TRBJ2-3,ASSLGTSTDTQY
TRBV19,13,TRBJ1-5,ASSIADRGNQPQH
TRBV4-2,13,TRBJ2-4,ASSPLGGPKNIQY
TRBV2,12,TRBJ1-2,ASRGQGPGDGYT
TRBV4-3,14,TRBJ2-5,ASSQESGIKQETQY
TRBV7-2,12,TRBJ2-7,ASSSQGATYEQY
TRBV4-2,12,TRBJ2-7,ASSPGTSEYEQY
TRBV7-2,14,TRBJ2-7,ASRWTGTGGPYEQY
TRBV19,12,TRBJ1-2,ASTDRALNYGYT
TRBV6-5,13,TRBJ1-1,ASSPIRVMNTEAF
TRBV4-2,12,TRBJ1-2,ASSQVDNFYGYT
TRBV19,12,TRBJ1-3,ASSTHSSGNTIY
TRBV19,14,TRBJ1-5,ASSQLSQGAGQPQH
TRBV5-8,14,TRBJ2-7,ASSFNLGASSYEQY